The entry that follows covers one T cell receptor beta chain sequence. Authors' processing steps: Amplified reference gene primers provided the basis for estimating nucleated cell counts. Produced via immunoSEQ multiplex PCR; TCRdb's table is partial and in-frame only. For V, J and clone size, that table is used; D and trimming come from the DNA. Of about 11,000 clones listed, 90% are singletons. This entry comes from a study of blood T cell repertoires in COVID-19. The overall study: Researchers got acute and convalescent COVID-19 samples from the United States, Italy and Spain. In each case, the material was cDNA or gDNA derived from T cells, B-cell-depleted T cells, or PBMCs.

The germline V gene has CDR1 LGHNA and CDR2 YNFKEQ. V was cut by 1 base and J by 8 bases, with 12 bases left in between. CDR3 size: 15 residues. Input material: peripheral blood. The genes are TRBV4-2 and TRBJ1-6, with a tentative D call TRBD1 (5 bases). The TCR comes from a human donor in a cohort sampled during active COVID-19. In DNA, the CDR3 is TGTGCCAGCAGCCAAGTTTGGCAGGGCGATTCACCCCTCCACTTT. The encoded protein is CASSQVWQGDSPLHF.